The 30 T cell receptor beta chains given below trace back to one sample, sequenced in a study of blood T cell repertoires in COVID-19 (dated by TCRdb to 2018 to 2021). Libraries were built with the immunoSEQ multiplex PCR assay. Imported from immuneACCESS, the table was reduced by TCRdb to in-frame sequences with V and J called. These copies leave out some clones; in studies compared against another copy, an unresolved V gene accounts for under half, and the cause of the remainder is not known. Across this sample there are roughly 68,000 clones, with around four fifths seen only once. Under 15% of the sample is held by the ten biggest clonotypes. The sequenced sample was peripheral blood. Receptor source: a man in his sixties with COVID-19, enrolled during active disease.

The chain couples TRBV6-5 to TRBJ1-2; D not certain. The germline gives CDR1 MNHEY, CDR2 SVGAGI. This CDR3 is 13 amino acids long. V was shortened by 0 bases and J by 6 bases, with 8 bases between the two germline ends. CDR3 DNA: TGTGCCAGCAGTTACTCTGACGGGGATGGCTACACCTTC. This translates into CASSYSDGDGYTF.

V gene TRBV11-2 combines with J gene TRBJ2-1; D is perhaps TRBD2 (6 bases). V was shortened by 1 base and J by 3 bases, with 10 bases between the two germline ends. The CDR3 loop spans 15 amino acids. Germline CDR1 is SGHAT and CDR2 is FQNNGV. CDR3: CASSLVWRGYNEQFF. The CDR3 DNA follows: TGTGCCAGCAGCTTAGTGTGGCGGGGCTACAATGAGCAGTTCTTC.

This clone was seen more than once but under ten times. The genes are TRBV7-9 and TRBJ2-7, with D uncertain. This CDR3 is 11 amino acids long. Germline-derived CDR1 and CDR2 are SEHNR and FQNEAQ (reference sequence). V lost 5 bases and J lost 5, with 7 bases in between. CDR3 DNA sequence: TGTGCCAGCAGCCGAGTGAACGAGCAGTACTTC. It is translated as CASSRVNEQYF.

The chain employs TRBV13 and TRBJ2-5, with TRBD2 as a possible D gene (6 bases). Trimming pared 5 bases from V and 5 bases from J, leaving 12 bases between. The CDR3 is 13 amino acids. Germline assignment: CDR1 PRHDT and CDR2 FYEKMQ (reference sequence). CDR3 region: CASSPRRGETQYF. The CDR3 DNA follows: TGTGCCAGCAGCCCCCGCCGGGGGGAGACCCAGTACTTC.

The V gene is TRBV3-1 (or the pseudogene TRBV3-2), the J gene TRBJ1-6; 9 bases fit TRBD1. This CDR3 is built from 15 residues. CDR1 LGHDT and CDR2 YNNKEL come from the germline V gene (reference sequence). Trimming cost V 4 bases and J 8 bases; bases outside gene matches: 6. CDR3 bases: TGTGCCAGCAGCCCTTCCGGGACAGGGTATTCACCCCTCCACTTT. It codes for CASSPSGTGYSPLHF.

V is TRBV27 and J is TRBJ2-5, with TRBD2 matching over 11 bases. Trimming removed 5 bases from V and 3 bases from J; junction bases left unmatched: 2. The length of the CDR3 is 14 residues. Germline V gene data show CDR1 as MNHEY and CDR2 as SMNVEV (reference sequence). The CDR3 sequence is CASSGLAGEETQYF. CDR3 DNA: TGTGCCAGCAGTGGACTAGCGGGCGAAGAGACCCAGTACTTC.

The table lists this clone with a few counts. The rearrangement joins TRBV24-1 to TRBJ2-7; weak D call: TRBD1 (6 bases). Per germline, CDR1 KGHDR and CDR2 SFDVKD. V lost 0 bases to trimming and J lost 8 bases, with 7 bases between them. The CDR3 totals 12 residues. Here the CDR3 DNA reads TGTGCCACCAGTGATTTGACAGGGCAGCAGTACTTC. It specifies CATSDLTGQQYF.

The rearrangement joins TRBV2 to TRBJ2-5; D gene unclear. Germline V lookup: CDR1 SNHLY, CDR2 FYNNEI. The CDR3 runs to 13 residues. The V end was cut by 6 bases, the J end by 3 bases, with 11 bases between. Here the CDR3 reads CASSSTGEETQYF. In nucleotides, the CDR3 is TGTGCCAGCAGCTCCACTGGAGAAGAGACCCAGTACTTC.

This rearrangement joins TRBV2 to TRBJ2-7; TRBD1 matches 9 bases. Germline CDR1 SNHLY, CDR2 FYNNEI. Unmatched junction bases numbered 7, after V lost 5 bases and J lost 5 bases. The CDR3 contains 14 residues. The CDR3 DNA is TGTGCCAGCAGTCCGGGACAGGGATCCCACGAGCAGTACTTC. Amino acids: CASSPGQGSHEQYF.

This clone has more than one count but fewer than ten. The chain employs TRBV12-3 or TRBV12-4 and TRBJ2-3; 7 positions agree with TRBD2. This CDR3 is built from 13 residues. The V segment lost 2 bases and the J segment 11 bases; nucleotides outside the gene matches: 7. CDR3 in amino acids: CASSLKAGLGQYF. CDR3 sequence (DNA): TGTGCCAGCAGTTTAAAAGCGGGATTGGGGCAGTATTTT.

The sample holds one count of this clone. This chain connects TRBV11-2 to TRBJ2-7; possible D gene TRBD1, 6 bases. This CDR3 contains 15 residues. Germline-derived CDR1 and CDR2 are SGHAT and FQNNGV. Trimming cost V 4 bases and J 2 bases, with 15 bases left between them. The CDR3 is CASSSPPDSTYEQYF. CDR3 nucleotide sequence: TGTGCCAGCAGCTCCCCCCCGGACAGTACCTACGAGCAGTACTTC.

The V call is TRBV11-3, the J call TRBJ2-3; the D is unclear. Deletions cut 0 bases from V and 5 bases from J, with 12 bases between. Germline assignment: CDR1 SGHNT and CDR2 YENEEA. CDR3 length: 15 residues. CDR3 region: CASSLEVESGDTQYF. CDR3 in DNA: TGTGCCAGCAGCTTAGAGGTGGAGTCTGGAGATACGCAGTATTTT. The complete variable domain, with remaining parts taken from reference TRBV11-3 and TRBJ2-3, reads EAGVVQSPRYKIIEKKQPVAFWCNPISGHNTLYWYLQNLGQGPELLIRYENEEAVDDSQLPKDRFSAERLKGVDSTLKIQPAELGDSAVYLCASSLEVESGDTQYFGPGTRLTVL.

Here the CDR3 DNA reads TGTGCCAGCTCCCCCGGGCAAGAGACCCAGTACTTC. Translating gives CASSPGQETQYF. The chain employs TRBV18 and TRBJ2-5; D unclear. Trimming shortened V by 6 bases and J by 2 bases, and 7 bases separated the two germline ends. Germline CDR1 and CDR2: KGHSH and LQKENI. The CDR3 totals 12 residues.

The chain combines TRBV7-9 with TRBJ2-6; D unresolved. The CDR3 length is 16 residues. Germline V gene sequence: CDR1 SEHNR, CDR2 FQNEAQ (reference sequence). Trimming stripped 0 bases from V and 0 bases from J, with 6 bases between. The DNA for the CDR3 is TGTGCCAGCAGCTTAGCGCTACGCTCTGGGGCCAACGTCCTGACTTTC. Protein product: CASSLALRSGANVLTF. Together with reference TRBV7-9 and TRBJ2-6, the CDR3 gives the full variable domain: DTGVSQNPRHKITKRGQNVTFRCDPISEHNRLYWYRQTLGQGPEFLTYFQNEAQLEKSRLLSDRFSAERPKGSFSTLEIQRTEQGDSAMYLCASSLALRSGANVLTFGAGSRLTVL.

V and J are TRBV6-6 and TRBJ2-2; the match to TRBD2 covers 10 bases. The J segment lost 5 bases and the V segment lost 7 bases, leaving 10 bases of the junction unmatched. Germline V lookup: CDR1 MNHNY, CDR2 SVGAGI (reference sequence). The CDR3 is 16 residues long. CDR3 sequence reads: CASTLRGSGRTGELFF. In DNA, the CDR3 is TGTGCCAGCACCCTCCGGGGTAGCGGGAGGACCGGGGAGCTGTTTTTT.

The CDR3 nucleotides are TGTGCCAGCAGAGGGGCGCGGAATGAGCAGTTCTTC. Its protein product is CASRGARNEQFF. The chain employs TRBV6-4 and TRBJ2-1; the D gene is possibly TRBD1 (5 bases). V lost 6 bases and J lost 7, with 10 bases in between. The CDR3 covers 12 residues. Germline CDR1 is MRHNA and CDR2 is SNTAGT.

This clone was picked up one time. V is TRBV6-2 or TRBV6-3 and J is TRBJ1-3; D gene uncertain. The length of the CDR3 is 15 residues. V dropped 5 bases and J dropped 2 bases, with 13 bases sitting between them. Per germline, CDR1 MNHEY and CDR2 SVGEGT. CDR3 residues: CASSRDTGTGNTIYF. CDR3 nucleotide sequence: TGTGCCAGCAGTCGAGACACCGGCACTGGAAACACCATATATTTT.

This chain links TRBV19 with TRBJ2-1; TRBD2 might be the D (5 bases). Trimming took 3 bases from V and 8 from J, leaving 14 bases between them. The CDR3 covers 14 residues. CDR1 is LNHDA and CDR2 is SQIVND in the germline V gene (reference sequence). The CDR3 bases are TGTGCCAGTAGTATGCTACCGGGGAGTTATGAGCAGTTCTTC. Translation: CASSMLPGSYEQFF.

The rearrangement joins TRBV6-5 to TRBJ1-5; 7 nucleotides agree with TRBD1. The junction had 0 bases not matched to a gene; V was cut back by 5 bases and J by 2 bases. The CDR3 sequence is 13 residues long. CDR1 and CDR2 from the germline V gene are MNHEY and SVGAGI. This CDR3 reads CASSTGGNQPQHF. CDR3 bases: TGTGCCAGCAGTACAGGGGGCAATCAGCCCCAGCATTTT.

V is TRBV7-9 and J is TRBJ2-5, with 10 bases matching TRBD2. The germline V gene has CDR1 SEHNR and CDR2 FQNEAQ (reference sequence). This CDR3 is built from 15 residues. The V and J ends lost 5 bases and 4 bases, in that order; junction bases with no gene match: 7. CDR3: CASSPSSGGLETQYF. The CDR3 DNA reads as TGTGCCAGCAGCCCCTCTAGCGGGGGATTAGAGACCCAGTACTTC.

V and J are TRBV15 and TRBJ2-5; TRBD1 matches 10 bases. The CDR3 is made up of 16 amino acids. Trimming cost V 3 bases and J 4 bases; bases outside gene matches: 8. The V gene's germline CDR1 is LNHNV and CDR2 YYDKDF (reference sequence). CDR3 protein: CATSSPDRGRRETQYF. In nucleotides, the CDR3 is TGTGCCACCAGCAGTCCCGACAGGGGGCGTCGAGAGACCCAGTACTTC.

The V and J genes are TRBV5-1 and TRBJ1-2, with 7 bases lining up with TRBD1. Germline V gives CDR1 SGHRS, CDR2 YFSETQ. The CDR3 has 15 amino acids. The J segment lost 5 bases and the V segment lost 0 bases, leaving 7 bases of the junction unmatched. CDR3 nucleotides: TGCGCCAGCAGCTTGGCCGGGGACAGAAGTTATGGCTACACCTTC. It specifies CASSLAGDRSYGYTF.

The chain recombines TRBV5-1 with TRBJ2-3; the match to TRBD2 covers 8 bases. Trimming took 1 base from V and 4 from J; bases not matched to a gene: 2. The CDR3 has 14 residues. CDR1 and CDR2 from the germline V gene are SGHRS and YFSETQ. The CDR3 nucleotides read TGCGCCAGCAGCTTGAAAGCGGGAGCAGATACGCAGTATTTT. It codes for CASSLKAGADTQYF.

This clone occurred a few times. CDR3 region: CASSGGTALAGIEQYF. CDR3 DNA sequence: TGTGCCAGCAGTGGCGGGACAGCGCTAGCGGGGATCGAGCAGTACTTC. The rearrangement joins TRBV2 to TRBJ2-7; 9 nucleotides match TRBD2. CDR3 length: 16 amino acids. The germline V gene has CDR1 SNHLY and CDR2 FYNNEI. Trimming removed 4 bases from V and 6 bases from J; junction bases left unmatched: 13. Complete variable domain (other parts from reference TRBV2 and TRBJ2-7): EPEVTQTPSHQVTQMGQEVILRCVPISNHLYFYWYRQILGQKVEFLVSFYNNEISEKSEIFDDQFSVERPDGSNFTLKIRSTKLEDSAMYFCASSGGTALAGIEQYFGPGTRLTVT.

This clone was observed a single time. The rearrangement uses TRBV10-1 and TRBJ2-5; maybe TRBD1 (6 bases). The CDR3 contains 14 residues. V lost 3 bases and J lost 4, with 12 bases in between. CDR1 is WNHNN and CDR2 is SYGVQD in the germline V gene (reference sequence). CDR3 in amino acids: CASSDGRGAETQYF. The CDR3 bases are TGCGCCAGCAGTGATGGCAGGGGCGCAGAGACCCAGTACTTC.

The chain carries TRBV24-1 and TRBJ1-5; a weak D match, TRBD1 (6 bases). V lost 4 bases, J lost 6 bases, and 12 bases lay in between. This CDR3 spans 14 amino acids. Germline loops: CDR1 KGHDR, CDR2 SFDVKD. This chain's CDR3 is CATSENRESQPQHF. Here the CDR3 DNA reads TGTGCCACCAGTGAAAACAGGGAAAGTCAGCCCCAGCATTTT.

The chain combines TRBV2 with TRBJ2-7, with D maybe TRBD2 (6 bases). The V gene's germline CDR1 is SNHLY and CDR2 FYNNEI. The CDR3 is 13 residues long. The V gene lost 3 bases and the J gene lost 6 bases, with 12 bases spanning the gap. The CDR3 DNA reads TGTGCCAGCAGTGAGGAGGGTTTTTTCGAGCAGTACTTC. It translates to CASSEEGFFEQYF.

The chain recombines TRBV28 with TRBJ2-3; D gene unclear. Germline V gene data show CDR1 as MDHEN and CDR2 as SYDVKM. This CDR3 is 15 amino acids long. Trimming stripped 6 bases from V and 0 bases from J, with 13 bases between. The CDR3 DNA is TGTGCCAGCAGCCCTCCCTCCACTAGCACAGATACGCAGTATTTT. Translation gives CASSPPSTSTDTQYF.

The chain joins TRBV5-1 to TRBJ2-2, with D tentatively TRBD2 (6 bases). V was clipped by 5 bases and J by 1 base, with 21 bases between them. The CDR3 consists of 18 residues. CDR1 is SGHRS, CDR2 YFSETQ, per germline. The CDR3 DNA sequence: TGCGCCAGCAGGGGGCGGCTAGCGCACCTCCTGAACACCGGGGAGCTGTTTTTT. Translation gives CASRGRLAHLLNTGELFF.

The chain uses TRBV7-2 and TRBJ2-3, with D unresolved. This CDR3 spans 13 amino acids. Trimming cost V 4 bases and J 6 bases, with 11 bases left between them. Germline CDR1 SGHTA, CDR2 FQGNSA. The CDR3, as DNA: TGTGCCAGCAGCTCCTTTAATTCGGATACGCAGTATTTT. Translated: CASSSFNSDTQYF.